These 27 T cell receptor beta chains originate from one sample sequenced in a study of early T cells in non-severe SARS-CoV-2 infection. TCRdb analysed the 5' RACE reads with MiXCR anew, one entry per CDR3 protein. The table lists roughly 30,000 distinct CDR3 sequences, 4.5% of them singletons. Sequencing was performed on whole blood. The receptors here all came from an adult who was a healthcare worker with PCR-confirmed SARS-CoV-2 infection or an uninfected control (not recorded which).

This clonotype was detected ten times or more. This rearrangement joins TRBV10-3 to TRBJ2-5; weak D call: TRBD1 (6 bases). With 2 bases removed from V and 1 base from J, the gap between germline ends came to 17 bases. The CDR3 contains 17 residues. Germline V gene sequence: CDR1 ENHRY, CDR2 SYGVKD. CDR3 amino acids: CAISETKEYRVQETQYF. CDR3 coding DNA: TGTGCCATCAGTGAGACCAAGGAATACAGGGTCCAAGAGACCCAGTACTTC.

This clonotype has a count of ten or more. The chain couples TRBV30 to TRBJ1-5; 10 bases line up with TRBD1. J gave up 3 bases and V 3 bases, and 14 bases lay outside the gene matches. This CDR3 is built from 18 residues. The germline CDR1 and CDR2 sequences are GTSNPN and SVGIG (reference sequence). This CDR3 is CAWSPPRGTGASNQPQHF. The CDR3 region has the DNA TGTGCCTGGAGCCCCCCTAGGGGGACAGGGGCTTCCAATCAGCCCCAGCATTTT.

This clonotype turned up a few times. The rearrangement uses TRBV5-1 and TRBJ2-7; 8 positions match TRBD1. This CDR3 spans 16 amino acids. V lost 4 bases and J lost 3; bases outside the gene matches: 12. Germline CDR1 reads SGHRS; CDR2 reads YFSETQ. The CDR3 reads CASSSPPGTGNYEQYF. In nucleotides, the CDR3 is TGCGCCAGCAGCAGCCCCCCCGGGACAGGCAACTACGAGCAGTACTTC.

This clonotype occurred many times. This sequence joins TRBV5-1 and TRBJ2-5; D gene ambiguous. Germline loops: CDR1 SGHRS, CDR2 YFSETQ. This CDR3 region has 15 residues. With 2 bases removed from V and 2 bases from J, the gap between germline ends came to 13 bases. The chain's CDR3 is CASSFLGTTQETQYF. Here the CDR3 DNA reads TGCGCCAGCAGCTTCTTAGGCACTACACAAGAGACCCAGTACTTC.

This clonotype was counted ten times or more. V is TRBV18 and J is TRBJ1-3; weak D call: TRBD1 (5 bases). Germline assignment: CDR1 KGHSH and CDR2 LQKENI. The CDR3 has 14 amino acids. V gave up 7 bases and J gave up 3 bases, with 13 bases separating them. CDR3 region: CASLAGTDGNTIYF. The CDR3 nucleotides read TGTGCCAGCTTAGCCGGGACGGATGGAAACACCATATATTTT.

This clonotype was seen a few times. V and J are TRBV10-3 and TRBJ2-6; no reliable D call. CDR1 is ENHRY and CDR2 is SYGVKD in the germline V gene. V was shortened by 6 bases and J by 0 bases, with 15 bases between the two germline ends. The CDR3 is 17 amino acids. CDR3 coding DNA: TGTGCCATCAGGACCACCAGTGAAAGCTCTGGGGCCAACGTCCTGACTTTC. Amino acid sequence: CAIRTTSESSGANVLTF.

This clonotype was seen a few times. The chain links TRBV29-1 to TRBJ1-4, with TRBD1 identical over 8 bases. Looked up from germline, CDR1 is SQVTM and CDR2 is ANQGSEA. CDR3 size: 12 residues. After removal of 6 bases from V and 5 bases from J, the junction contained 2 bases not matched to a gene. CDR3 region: CSVRDRNEKLFF. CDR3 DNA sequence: TGCAGCGTCCGGGACAGGAATGAAAAACTGTTTTTT.

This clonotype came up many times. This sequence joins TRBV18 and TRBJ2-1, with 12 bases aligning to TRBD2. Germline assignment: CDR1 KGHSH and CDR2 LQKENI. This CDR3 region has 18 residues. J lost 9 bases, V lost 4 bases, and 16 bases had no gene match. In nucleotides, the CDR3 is TGTGCCAGCTCACGTCTCCAGACTAGCGGGGGCCCCGGGGGTGAGCAGTTCTTC. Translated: CASSRLQTSGGPGGEQFF.

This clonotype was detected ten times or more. The CDR3 reads CASSQDLRSNQPQHF. In nucleotides, the CDR3 is TGTGCCAGCAGCCAAGATCTACGGTCCAATCAGCCCCAGCATTTT. This chain joins TRBV3-1 and TRBJ1-5; D unresolved. V dropped 0 bases and J dropped 3 bases, with 9 bases sitting between them. The V gene's germline CDR1 is LGHDT and CDR2 YNNKEL (reference sequence). The CDR3 runs to 15 residues.

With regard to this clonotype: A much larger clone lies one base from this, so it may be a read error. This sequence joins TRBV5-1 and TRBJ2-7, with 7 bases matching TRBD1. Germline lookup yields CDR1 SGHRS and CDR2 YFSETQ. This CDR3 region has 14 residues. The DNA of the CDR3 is TGCACCAGCAGCTTCGGGACAGATGCCTACGAGCAGTACTTC. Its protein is CTSSFGTDAYEQYF.

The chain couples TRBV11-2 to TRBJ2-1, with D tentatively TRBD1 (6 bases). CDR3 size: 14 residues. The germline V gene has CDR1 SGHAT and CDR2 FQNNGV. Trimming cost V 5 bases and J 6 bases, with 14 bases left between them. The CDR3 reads CASSHIGGGNEQFF. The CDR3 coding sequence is TGTGCCAGCAGCCACATAGGGGGTGGCAATGAGCAGTTCTTC. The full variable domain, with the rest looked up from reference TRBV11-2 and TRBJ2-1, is EAGVAQSPRYKIIEKRQSVAFWCNPISGHATLYWYQQILGQGPKLLIQFQNNGVVDDSQLPKDRFSAERLKGVDSTLKIQPAKLEDSAVYLCASSHIGGGNEQFFGPGTRLTVL.

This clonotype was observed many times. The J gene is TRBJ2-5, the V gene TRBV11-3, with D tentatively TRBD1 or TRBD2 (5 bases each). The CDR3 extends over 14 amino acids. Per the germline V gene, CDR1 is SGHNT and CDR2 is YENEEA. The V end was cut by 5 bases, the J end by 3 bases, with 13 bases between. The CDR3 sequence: CASSPWRGEETQYF. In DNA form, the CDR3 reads TGTGCCAGCAGCCCCTGGAGAGGGGAAGAGACCCAGTACTTC.

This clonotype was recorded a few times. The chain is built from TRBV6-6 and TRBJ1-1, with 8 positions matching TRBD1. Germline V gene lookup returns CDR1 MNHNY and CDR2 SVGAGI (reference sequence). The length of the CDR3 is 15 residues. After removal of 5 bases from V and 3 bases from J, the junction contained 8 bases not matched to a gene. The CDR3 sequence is CASSLRGQGYTEAFF. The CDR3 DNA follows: TGTGCCAGCAGTCTCAGGGGGCAAGGGTACACTGAAGCTTTCTTT.

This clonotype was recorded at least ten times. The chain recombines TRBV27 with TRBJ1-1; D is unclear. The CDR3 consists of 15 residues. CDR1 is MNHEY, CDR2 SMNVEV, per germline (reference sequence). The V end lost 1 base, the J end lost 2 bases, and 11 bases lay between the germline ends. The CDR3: CASSLLAGSNTEAFF. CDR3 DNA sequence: TGTGCCAGCAGTTTATTAGCGGGGAGCAACACTGAAGCTTTCTTT.

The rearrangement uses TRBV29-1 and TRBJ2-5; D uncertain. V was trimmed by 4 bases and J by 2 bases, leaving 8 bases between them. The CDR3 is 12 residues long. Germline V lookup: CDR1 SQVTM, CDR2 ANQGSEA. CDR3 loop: CSVVGLQETQYF. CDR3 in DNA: TGCAGCGTTGTTGGTCTGCAAGAGACCCAGTACTTC. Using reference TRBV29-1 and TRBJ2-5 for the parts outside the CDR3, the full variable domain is SAVISQKPSRDICQRGTSLTIQCQVDSQVTMMFWYRQQPGQSLTLIATANQGSEATYESGFVIDKFPISRPNLTFSTLTVSNMSPEDSSIYLCSVVGLQETQYFGPGTRLLVL.

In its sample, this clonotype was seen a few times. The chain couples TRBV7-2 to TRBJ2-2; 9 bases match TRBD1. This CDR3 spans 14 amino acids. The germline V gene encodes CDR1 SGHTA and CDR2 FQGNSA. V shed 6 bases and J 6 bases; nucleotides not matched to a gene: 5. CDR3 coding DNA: TGTGCCAGCAGGCCTGGGACAGGGTCCGGGGAGCTGTTTTTT. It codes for CASRPGTGSGELFF.

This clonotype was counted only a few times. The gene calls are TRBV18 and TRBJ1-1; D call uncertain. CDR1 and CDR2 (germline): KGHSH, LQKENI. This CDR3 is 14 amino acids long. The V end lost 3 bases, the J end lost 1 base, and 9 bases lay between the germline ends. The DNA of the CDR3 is TGTGCCAGCTCACCGTACGTGGGGAACACTGAAGCTTTCTTT. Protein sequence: CASSPYVGNTEAFF.

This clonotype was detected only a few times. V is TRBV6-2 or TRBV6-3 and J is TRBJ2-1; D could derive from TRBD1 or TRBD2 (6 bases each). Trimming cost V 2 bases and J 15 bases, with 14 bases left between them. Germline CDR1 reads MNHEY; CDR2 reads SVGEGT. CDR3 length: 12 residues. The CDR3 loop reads CASSYGGTTRFF. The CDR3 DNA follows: TGTGCCAGCAGTTACGGCGGGACAACTAGGTTCTTC.

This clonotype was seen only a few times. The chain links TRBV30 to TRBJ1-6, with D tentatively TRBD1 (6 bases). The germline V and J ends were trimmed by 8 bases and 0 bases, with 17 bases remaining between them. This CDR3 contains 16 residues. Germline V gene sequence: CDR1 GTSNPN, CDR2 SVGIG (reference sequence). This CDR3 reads CAGGHGGTSYNSPLHF. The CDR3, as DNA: TGTGCCGGGGGACACGGGGGCACCTCCTATAATTCACCCCTCCACTTT. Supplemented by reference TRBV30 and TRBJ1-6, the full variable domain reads SQTIHQWPATLVQPVGSPLSLECTVEGTSNPNLYWYRQAAGRGLQLLFYSVGIGQISSEVPQNLSASRPQDRQFILSSKKLLLSDSGFYLCAGGHGGTSYNSPLHFGNGTRLTVT.

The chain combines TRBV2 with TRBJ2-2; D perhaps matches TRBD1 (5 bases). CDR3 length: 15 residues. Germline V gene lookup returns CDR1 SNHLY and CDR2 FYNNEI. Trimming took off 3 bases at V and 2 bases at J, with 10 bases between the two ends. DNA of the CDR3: TGTGCCAGCAGTGATGAGACAGTAAACACCGGGGAGCTGTTTTTT. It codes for CASSDETVNTGELFF.

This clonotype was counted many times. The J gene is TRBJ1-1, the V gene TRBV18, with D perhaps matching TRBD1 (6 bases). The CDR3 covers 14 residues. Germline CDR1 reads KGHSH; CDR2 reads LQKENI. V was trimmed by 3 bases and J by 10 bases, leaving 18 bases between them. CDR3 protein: CASSPNTQGMGAFF. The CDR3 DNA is TGTGCCAGCTCACCGAATACGCAGGGGATGGGAGCTTTCTTT.

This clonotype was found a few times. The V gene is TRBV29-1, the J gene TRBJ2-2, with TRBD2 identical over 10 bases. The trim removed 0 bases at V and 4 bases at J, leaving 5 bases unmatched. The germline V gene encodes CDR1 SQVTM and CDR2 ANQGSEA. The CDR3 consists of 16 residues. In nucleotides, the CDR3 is TGCAGCGTTGAAGAATTGGCTAGCGGGAGCACCGGGGAGCTGTTTTTT. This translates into CSVEELASGSTGELFF.

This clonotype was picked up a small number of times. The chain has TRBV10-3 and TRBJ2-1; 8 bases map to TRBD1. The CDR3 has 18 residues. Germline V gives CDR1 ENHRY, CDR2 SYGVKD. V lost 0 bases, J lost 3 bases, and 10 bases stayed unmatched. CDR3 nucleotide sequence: TGTGCCATCAGTGAGTCGTCGTCTCGGGACAGGATCTACAATGAGCAGTTCTTC. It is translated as CAISESSSRDRIYNEQFF.

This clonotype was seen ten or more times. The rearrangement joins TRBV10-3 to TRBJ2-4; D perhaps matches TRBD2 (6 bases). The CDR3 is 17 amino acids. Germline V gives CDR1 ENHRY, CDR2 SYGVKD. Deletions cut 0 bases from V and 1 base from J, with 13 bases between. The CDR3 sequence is CAISESSGRGAKNIQYF. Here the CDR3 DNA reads TGTGCCATCAGTGAGTCGTCGGGTCGGGGGGCCAAAAACATTCAGTACTTC.

In DNA, the CDR3 is TGCGCCAGCAGCCCAGAACCGGGGATGGGGCGGCCCGCTTTCTTC. Its protein product is CASSPEPGMGRPAFF. The chain carries TRBV5-1 and TRBJ2-1, with D perhaps assigned TRBD1 or TRBD2 (5 bases each). CDR1 and CDR2 (germline): SGHRS, YFSETQ. With 4 bases removed from V and 16 bases from J, the gap between germline ends came to 27 bases. The CDR3 sequence is 15 residues long.

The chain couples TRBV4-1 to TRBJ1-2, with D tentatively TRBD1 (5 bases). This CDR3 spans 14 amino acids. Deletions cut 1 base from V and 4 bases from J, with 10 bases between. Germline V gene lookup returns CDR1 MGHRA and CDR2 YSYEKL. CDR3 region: CASSQGGRTYGYTF. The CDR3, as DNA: TGCGCCAGCAGCCAAGGGGGACGGACCTATGGCTACACCTTC.

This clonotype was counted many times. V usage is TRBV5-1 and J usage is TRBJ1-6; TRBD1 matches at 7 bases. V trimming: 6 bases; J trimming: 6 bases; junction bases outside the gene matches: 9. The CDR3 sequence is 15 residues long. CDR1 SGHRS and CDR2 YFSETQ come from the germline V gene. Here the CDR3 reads CASKPRQGGNSPLHF. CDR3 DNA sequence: TGCGCCAGCAAGCCGCGACAGGGCGGTAATTCACCCCTCCACTTT.